The sequence of this TCR beta chain was determined in a study of CD8 T cells in ankylosing spondylitis. To note about this clonotype: Its antigen is unidentified.

The study, taken as a whole, reports: From matched ankylosing spondylitis synovial fluid, disease-linked clones were reportedly recovered at significantly enriched levels. What seemed typical of ankylosing spondylitis blood was a TCR beta motif built from about 8 highly homologous variants.

V lost 4 bases and J lost 5, with 12 bases in between. The CDR3 is 13 residues long. Germline CDR1 and CDR2: SGHRS and YFSETQ. With molecular barcodes, quantitative 5'-RACE was used to make the TCR beta libraries. TCRdb redid the calling of the 5' RACE reads with MiXCR, one entry per CDR3 protein. The sample yields roughly 670,000 distinct CDR3 sequences, under 20% seen once. The receptor was derived from a male donor with ankylosing spondylitis. Sample: blood, either unsorted or a sorted T cell fraction (not recorded which). This sequence joins TRBV5-1 and TRBJ2-5, with D tentatively TRBD1 (5 bases). The CDR3 sequence: CASSRQFGETQYF. The CDR3 DNA reads TGCGCCAGCAGCCGACAGTTCGGGGAGACCCAGTACTTC.